Below are 2 T cell receptor beta chains sequenced from a single sample in a study of blood T cell repertoires in COVID-19. TCRdb's copy holds only in-frame clones and misses some; the assay was immunoSEQ multiplex PCR. The sample shows about 260,000 clones, almost 85% of them seen only once. What was sequenced was peripheral blood. The receptors were sampled from a woman of 80 years or more with acute or convalescent COVID-19.

The chain recombines TRBV19 with TRBJ1-4; 7 bases line up with TRBD1. J gave up 8 bases and V 3 bases, and 12 bases lay outside the gene matches. Looked up from germline, CDR1 is LNHDA and CDR2 is SQIVND (reference sequence). This CDR3 comprises 16 residues. CDR3: CASSIEGTARREKLFF. CDR3 in DNA: TGTGCCAGTAGTATTGAGGGGACAGCGCGAAGAGAAAAACTGTTTTTT.

The rearrangement joins TRBV6-5 to TRBJ1-2, with TRBD1 matching over 8 bases. Losses at the gene ends were 2 bases for V and 7 bases for J; bases not matched to a gene: 3. This CDR3 region has 13 residues. In germline, CDR1 is MNHEY, CDR2 SVGAGI. The CDR3 DNA is TGTGCCAGCAGTTACGCAGGGGGCGGTGGCTACACCTTC. This translates into CASSYAGGGGYTF.